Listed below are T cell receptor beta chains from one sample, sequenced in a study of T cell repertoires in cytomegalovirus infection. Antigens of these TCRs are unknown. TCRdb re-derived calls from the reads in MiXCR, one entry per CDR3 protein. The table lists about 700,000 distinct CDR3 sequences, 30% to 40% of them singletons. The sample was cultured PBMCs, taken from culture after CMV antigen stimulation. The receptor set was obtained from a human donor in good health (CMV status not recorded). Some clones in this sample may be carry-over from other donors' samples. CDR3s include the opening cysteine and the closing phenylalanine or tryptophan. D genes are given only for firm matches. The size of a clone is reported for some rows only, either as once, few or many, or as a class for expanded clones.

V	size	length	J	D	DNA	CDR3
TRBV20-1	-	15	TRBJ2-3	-	TGCAGTGCTAGAGCCCGGGGTCAGTCTACAGATACGCAGTATTTT	CSARARGQSTDTQYF
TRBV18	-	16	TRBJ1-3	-	TGTGCCAGCTCACCCCTACTCATGAGCTCTGGAAACACCATATATTTT	CASSPLLMSSGNTIYF
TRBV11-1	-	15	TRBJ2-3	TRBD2	TGTGCCAGCAGCCCTCGCGGGGGGAAGGCAGATACGCAGTATTTT	CASSPRGGKADTQYF
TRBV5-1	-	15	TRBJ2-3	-	TGCGCCAGCAGCACCAGGGACCGGAGCACAGATACGCAGTATTTT	CASSTRDRSTDTQYF
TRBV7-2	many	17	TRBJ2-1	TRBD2	TGTGCCAGCAGCCCCAGTAGCGGGGGGGCGTCTTACAATGAGCAGTTCTTC	CASSPSSGGASYNEQFF
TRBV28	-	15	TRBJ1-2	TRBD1	TGTGCCAGCAGAATGACAGGGGGCGCGATGGGTGGCTACACCTTC	CASRMTGGAMGGYTF
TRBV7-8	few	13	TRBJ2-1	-	TGTGCCAGCAGCTTTAGAGGACAGACTGAGCAGTTCTTC	CASSFRGQTEQFF
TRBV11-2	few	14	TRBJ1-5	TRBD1	TGTGCCAGCAGCTTTCCGGGACAGGGCCAGCCCCAGCATTTT	CASSFPGQGQPQHF
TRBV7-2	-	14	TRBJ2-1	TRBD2	TGTGCCAGCAGCCTCTTAGCGGGATCGTATGAGCAGTTCTTC	CASSLLAGSYEQFF
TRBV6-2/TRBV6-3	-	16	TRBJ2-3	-	TGTGCCAGCAGTTACGAGTTGGCGCGGAGCACAGATACGCAGTATTTT	CASSYELARSTDTQYF
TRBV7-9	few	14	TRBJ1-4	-	TGTGCCAGCAGAACAGACCGCGGTAATGAAAAACTGTTTTTT	CASRTDRGNEKLFF
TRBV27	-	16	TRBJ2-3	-	TGTGCCAGCAGTAGGCTAGTTCTGAGGAGCACAGATACGCAGTATTTT	CASSRLVLRSTDTQYF
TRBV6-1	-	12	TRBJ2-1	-	TGTGCCAGCATGGGCGGCGGGAATGAGCAGTTCTTC	CASMGGGNEQFF
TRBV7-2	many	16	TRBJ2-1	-	TGTGCCAGCAGCTTAGTTTCCGATTTCTCCTACAATGAGCAGTTCTTC	CASSLVSDFSYNEQFF
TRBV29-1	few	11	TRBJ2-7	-	TGCAGCGTCGGGCCTACCTACGAGCAGTACTTC	CSVGPTYEQYF
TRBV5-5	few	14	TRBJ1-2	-	TGTGCCAGCAGCTTTGCAGATCCTAACTATGGCTACACCTTC	CASSFADPNYGYTF
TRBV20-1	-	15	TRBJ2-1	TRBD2	TGCAGTGCTACACTAGCGGGCCTCTCCTACAATGAGCAGTTCTTC	CSATLAGLSYNEQFF
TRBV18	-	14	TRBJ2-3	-	TGTGCCAGCAGTCCTGCCGGGAGCACAGATACGCAGTATTTT	CASSPAGSTDTQYF
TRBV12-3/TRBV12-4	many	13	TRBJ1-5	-	TGTGCCAGCAGTTTAGATTTGAATCAGCCCCAGCATTTT	CASSLDLNQPQHF
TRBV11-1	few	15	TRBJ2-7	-	TGTGCCAGCAGCACCGGGCGGGATCTAAACTACGAGCAGTACTTC	CASSTGRDLNYEQYF
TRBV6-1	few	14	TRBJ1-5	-	TGTGCCAGCAGACGGGGCGAAGGCAATCAGCCCCAGCATTTT	CASRRGEGNQPQHF
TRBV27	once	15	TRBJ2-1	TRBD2	TGTGCCAGCAGTATCCGGACTAGCCCGAGCAATGGGCAGTTCTTC	CASSIRTSPSNGQFF
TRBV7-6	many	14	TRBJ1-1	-	TGTGCCAGCAGCTTAGGGGGGACGGGTACTGAAGCTTTCTTT	CASSLGGTGTEAFF
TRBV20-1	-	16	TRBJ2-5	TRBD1	TGCAGTGCTAGAGTGTTTGGCAGGGGGCTACAAGAGACCCAGTACTTC	CSARVFGRGLQETQYF
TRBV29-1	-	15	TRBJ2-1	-	TGCAGCGTTGATTCTTGGGGGCAGACCTACAATGAGCAGTTCTTC	CSVDSWGQTYNEQFF
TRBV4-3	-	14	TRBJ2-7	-	TGCGCCAGCAGCCAACTCGGAGGGCCGGACGGGCAGTACTTC	CASSQLGGPDGQYF
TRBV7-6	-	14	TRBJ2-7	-	TGTGCCAGCAGCTTAGGCCGGAGGGCTTCCGAGCAGTACTTC	CASSLGRRASEQYF
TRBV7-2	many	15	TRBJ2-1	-	TGTGCCAGCAGCTCCCCCGGCCTTGCCGGTCCTGAGCAGTTCTTC	CASSSPGLAGPEQFF